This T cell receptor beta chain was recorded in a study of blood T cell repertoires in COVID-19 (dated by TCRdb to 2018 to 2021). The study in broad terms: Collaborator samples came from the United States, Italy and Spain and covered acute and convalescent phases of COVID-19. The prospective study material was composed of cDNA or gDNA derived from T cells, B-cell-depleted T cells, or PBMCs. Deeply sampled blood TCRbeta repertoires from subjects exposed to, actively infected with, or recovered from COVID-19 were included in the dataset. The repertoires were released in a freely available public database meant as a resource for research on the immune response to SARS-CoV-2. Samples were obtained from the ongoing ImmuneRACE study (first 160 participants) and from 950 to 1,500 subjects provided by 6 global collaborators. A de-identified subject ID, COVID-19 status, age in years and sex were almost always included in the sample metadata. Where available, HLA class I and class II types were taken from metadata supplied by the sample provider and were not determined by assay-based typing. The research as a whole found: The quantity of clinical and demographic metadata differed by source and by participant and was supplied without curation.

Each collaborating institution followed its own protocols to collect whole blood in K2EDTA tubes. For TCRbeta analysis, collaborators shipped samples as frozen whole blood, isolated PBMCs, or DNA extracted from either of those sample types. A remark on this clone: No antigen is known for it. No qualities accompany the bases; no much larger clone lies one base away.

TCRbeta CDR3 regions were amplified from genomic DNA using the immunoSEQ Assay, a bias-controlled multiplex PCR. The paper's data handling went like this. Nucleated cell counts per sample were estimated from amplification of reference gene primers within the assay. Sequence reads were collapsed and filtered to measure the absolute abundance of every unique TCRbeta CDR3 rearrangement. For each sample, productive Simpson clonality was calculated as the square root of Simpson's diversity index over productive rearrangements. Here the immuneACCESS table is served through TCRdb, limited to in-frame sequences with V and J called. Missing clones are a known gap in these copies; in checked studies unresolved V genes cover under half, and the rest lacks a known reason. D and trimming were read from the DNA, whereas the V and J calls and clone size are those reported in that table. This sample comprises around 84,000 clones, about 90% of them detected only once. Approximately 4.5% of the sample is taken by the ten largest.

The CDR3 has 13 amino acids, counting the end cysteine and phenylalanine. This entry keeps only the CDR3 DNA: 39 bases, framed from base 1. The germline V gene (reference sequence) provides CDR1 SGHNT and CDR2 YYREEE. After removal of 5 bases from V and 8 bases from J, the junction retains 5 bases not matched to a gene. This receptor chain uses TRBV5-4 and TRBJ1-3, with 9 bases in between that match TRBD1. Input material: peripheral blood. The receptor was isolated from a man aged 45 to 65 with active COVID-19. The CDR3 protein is CASSRTGEHTIYF. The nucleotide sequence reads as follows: TGTGCCAGCAGTCGGACAGGGGAGCACACCATATATTTT. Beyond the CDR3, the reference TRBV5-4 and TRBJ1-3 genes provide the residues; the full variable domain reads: ETGVTQSPTHLIKTRGQQVTLRCSSQSGHNTVSWYQQALGQGPQFIFQYYREEENGRGNFPPRFSGLQFPNYSSELNVNALELDDSALYLCASSRTGEHTIYFGEGSWLTVV.